This T cell receptor beta chain emerged from a study of control samples from healthy donors and cancer patients. CDR1 MGHDK and CDR2 SYGVNS come from the germline V gene. The CDR3 length is 13 residues. V gave up 6 bases and J gave up 6 bases; unmatched junction bases: 5. Method: immunoSEQ multiplex PCR; TCRdb's copy keeps in-frame clones and lacks some. The table lists over 10,000 clones, 60% to 85% of them singletons. V gene TRBV25-1 combines with J gene TRBJ1-3, with TRBD1 identical over 7 bases. Sequences were obtained from formalin-fixed, paraffin-embedded tissue. This receptor was taken from a male donor with melanoma. CDR3 nucleotide sequence: TGTGCCAGCAGCTCAGGGGGTCCAAACACCATATATTTT. Protein product: CASSSGGPNTIYF.